The clone carrying this TCR beta chain was seen a handful of times. With 4 bases removed from V and 10 bases from J, the gap between germline ends came to 18 bases. Germline V gene data show CDR1 as SGHDT and CDR2 as YYEEEE. The CDR3 has 15 residues. This sample was included in a study of blood T cells in healthy people across ages. Combining a sample-barcoded 5' primer with a J-beta primer mix, a second PCR ran for roughly 7 to 12 cycles. TCRdb passed the 5' RACE reads through MiXCR, listing each CDR3 protein once. Of 750,000 to 850,000 distinct CDR3 sequences in the sample, 25% are singletons; the top ten hold under 4.5%. These same records also appear under a second study, on T cells of mothers and their children.

Sequencing was done on a sample of blood. V gene TRBV5-6 combines with J gene TRBJ1-6; D gene unclear. The source is a boy aged 10-17 years in good health. The CDR3 is CASSPGAAPRSPLHF. CDR3 bases: TGTGCCAGCAGCCCGGGAGCTGCTCCCCGGTCACCCCTCCACTTT.